A selection of T cell receptor beta chains follows, all from one sample in a study of beta chain features in type 1 diabetes. Sequenced by immunoSEQ multiplex PCR; TCRdb stores in-frame clones only, minus some. Among under 900,000 clones listed, roughly a sixth were seen once. Sequencing input: naive CD4+ T cells from blood. The source of these receptors is a woman aged 18-30 years in good health. CDR3s include the opening cysteine and the closing phenylalanine or tryptophan. A D gene is named only where the DNA matches it firmly. Only part of the rows carry a size: once, few, many, or a class if the clone is expanded.

size,J,V,D,DNA,CDR3
few,TRBJ2-3,TRBV27,NA,TGTGCCAGCAGTTACCGTCTAGCGAGCACAGATACGCAGTATTTT,CASSYRLASTDTQYF
NA,TRBJ2-7,TRBV7-6,NA,TGTGCCAGCAGCGGGGACTCGGCAACATACTACGAGCAGTACTTC,CASSGDSATYYEQYF
NA,TRBJ2-2,TRBV28,NA,TGTGCCAGCAGTACCCTCCGCGTAGGGGGAACCGGGGAGCTGTTTTTT,CASSTLRVGGTGELFF
NA,TRBJ1-1,TRBV18,NA,TGTGCCAGCTCACCTCGCACTGAAGCTTTCTTT,CASSPRTEAFF
few,TRBJ1-1,TRBV7-2,NA,TGTGCCAGCAGCTTAGGCGGACACCTGAACACTGAAGCTTTCTTT,CASSLGGHLNTEAFF
few,TRBJ2-7,TRBV5-4,TRBD2,TGTGCCAGCAGCGGGGAGGGTGCTAGCTCCGGACGCGAGCAGTACTTC,CASSGEGASSGREQYF
few,TRBJ2-7,TRBV15,NA,TGTGCCACCAGCCGTAACGGACTGTACGAGCAGTACTTC,CATSRNGLYEQYF
few,TRBJ2-7,TRBV18,TRBD2,TGTGCCAGCTCACCGGGACTAGGCTACGAGCAGTACTTC,CASSPGLGYEQYF
few,TRBJ2-3,TRBV11-2,TRBD1,TGTGCCAGCAGCTTAGATCCGGGACAGTCTCTGGATTTT,CASSLDPGQSLDF
few,TRBJ2-5,TRBV12-5,TRBD2,TGTGCTAGTGCCTTGGTAATTACTAGCGGGAGCGGGCAAGAGACCCAGTACTTC,CASALVITSGSGQETQYF
NA,TRBJ2-3,TRBV15,TRBD1,TGTGCCACCAGCGCAGGACAGGTGACAGATACGCAGTATTTT,CATSAGQVTDTQYF
few,TRBJ1-1,TRBV7-2,NA,TGTGCCAGCAGCTTAGGGCCATACACTGAAGCTTTCTTT,CASSLGPYTEAFF
few,TRBJ1-4,TRBV5-8,TRBD1,TGTGCCAGCAGCGTAGGACAGGGTGGTAATGAAAAACTGTTTTTT,CASSVGQGGNEKLFF
many,TRBJ2-7,TRBV28,TRBD2,TGTGTCGCGGGAGTAGGGGCCTACGAGCAGTACTTC,CVAGVGAYEQYF
few,TRBJ2-7,TRBV20-1,NA,TGCAGTGCTGGACCCCACTACGAGCAGTACTTC,CSAGPHYEQYF
few,TRBJ2-1,TRBV10-3,NA,TGTGCCATCAGTAAGAATGGGGTGGGCTCCTACAATGAGCAGTTCTTC,CAISKNGVGSYNEQFF
NA,TRBJ2-7,TRBV4-2,TRBD1,TGTGCCAGCAGCCCGGACAGGTCCCACGAGCAGTACTTC,CASSPDRSHEQYF
few,TRBJ1-5,TRBV27,NA,TGTGCCAGCAGTTTCTCTCGCGCGGGGCAGCCCCAGCATTTT,CASSFSRAGQPQHF
few,TRBJ2-5,TRBV5-6,TRBD1,TGTGCCAGCAGCTGGGGACAGTTCCAAGAGACCCAGTACTTC,CASSWGQFQETQYF
NA,TRBJ2-3,TRBV7-9,NA,TGTGCCAGCAGCAACAGGGCCCTATCGACAGATACGCAGTATTTT,CASSNRALSTDTQYF
NA,TRBJ1-1,TRBV7-9,TRBD1,TGTGCCAGCAGCCCCGGGACAGGGACGGTCACTACCCAGAACACTGAAGCTTTCTTT,CASSPGTGTVTTQNTEAFF